Listed below are T cell receptor beta chains from one sample, sequenced in a study of CD8+ T cells in alopecia areata. Profiled with immunoSEQ multiplex PCR; TCRdb holds only in-frame clones, not every one. The profile shows 150,000 to 200,000 clones, roughly 60% of them singletons. Sequenced here: CD4+ T cells sorted from blood, sampled at week 0. The source is a human donor with alopecia areata. The CDR3 runs from the conserved cysteine through the conserved F or W. The D gene is left open where the match is weak. Clone size is stated in some rows and not others, as once, few, many or a class when expanded.

size	V	J	D	DNA	CDR3
few	TRBV6-5	TRBJ1-2	TRBD1	TGTGCCAGCAGGCCCCCCCAGGGGGGTGGCTACACCTTC	CASRPPQGGGYTF
once	TRBV6-6	TRBJ2-3	TRBD2	TGTGCCAGCAGTACTAGCGGGGGCGCAGATACGCAGTATTTT	CASSTSGGADTQYF
NA	TRBV5-6	TRBJ1-1	NA	TGTGCCAGCAGCTTGTTTGGCACTGAAGCTTTCTTT	CASSLFGTEAFF
few	TRBV30	TRBJ1-1	NA	TGTGCCTGGAGTCAAGGGACCCTTAAAACTGAAGCTTTCTTT	CAWSQGTLKTEAFF
NA	TRBV7-6	TRBJ2-5	NA	TGTGCCAGCAGCTTCGTCAACCGCCTAGGGGAGACCCAGTACTTC	CASSFVNRLGETQYF
NA	TRBV11-2	TRBJ2-5	TRBD1	TGTGCCAGCAGCTTAGGTCCAGGGGGGACCCAGTACTTC	CASSLGPGGTQYF
NA	TRBV5-1	TRBJ2-2	TRBD1	TGCGCCAGCAGACGTGACAGGGCGGGCACCGGGGAGCTGTTTTTT	CASRRDRAGTGELFF
NA	TRBV9	TRBJ1-1	NA	TGTGCCAGCAGCGCCACAGGGTCGGGGTTGGCAGCTTTCTTT	CASSATGSGLAAFF
NA	TRBV28	TRBJ1-2	TRBD1	TGTGCCAGCAGTTCTCTCCAGACAGGGGGGTATGGCTACACCTTC	CASSSLQTGGYGYTF
few	TRBV6-5	TRBJ2-5	NA	TGTGCCAGCAGACCTGGCGGGGCCTTCGGAGAGACCCAGTACTTC	CASRPGGAFGETQYF
NA	TRBV30	TRBJ1-2	TRBD1	TGTGCCTGGAGGGACAGGGGGAATGGCTACACCTTC	CAWRDRGNGYTF
NA	TRBV4-3	TRBJ1-4	NA	TGCGCCAGCAGCCAAGGAGGTGGGGCTGTATCTAATGAAAAACTGTTTTTT	CASSQGGGAVSNEKLFF
once	TRBV2	TRBJ2-7	NA	TGTGCCAGCAGTGACAGAGCCTACGAGCAGTACTTC	CASSDRAYEQYF
NA	TRBV10-3	TRBJ2-3	NA	TGTGCCATCAGTGAGTCGACTCAGGATACGCAGTATTTT	CAISESTQDTQYF
NA	TRBV7-8	TRBJ1-5	NA	TGTGCCAGCAGCCCGTCGGGGGGGTATAGCAATCAGCCCCAGCATTTT	CASSPSGGYSNQPQHF
few	TRBV25-1	TRBJ2-7	NA	TGTGCCAGCAGGTCAGGGACCTACGAGCAGTACTTC	CASRSGTYEQYF
NA	TRBV18	TRBJ1-4	NA	TGTGCCAGCTCACCACGGGCAGCCCCTAATGAAAAACTGTTTTTT	CASSPRAAPNEKLFF
NA	TRBV7-2	TRBJ2-2	TRBD1	TGTGCCAGCAGCAACAGGGGAACCGGGGAGCTGTTTTTT	CASSNRGTGELFF
NA	TRBV30	TRBJ2-5	TRBD1	TGTGCCTGGAATGGGGACAGCGAGACCCAGTACTTC	CAWNGDSETQYF
NA	TRBV19	TRBJ2-2	NA	TGTGCCAGTATGGACGGACCCGCCGGGGAGCTGTTTTTT	CASMDGPAGELFF
NA	TRBV7-2	TRBJ1-5	NA	TGTGCCAGCAGCTTAGAACCCCTGAGCAATCAGCCCCAGCATTTT	CASSLEPLSNQPQHF
few	TRBV6-1	TRBJ1-4	NA	TGTGCCAGCAGTGAAGCAACGGGGGCAGGTGAAAAACTGTTTTTT	CASSEATGAGEKLFF
once	TRBV29-1	TRBJ2-1	TRBD2	TGCAGCGTTGAGATCCCAGAGCGGGGAAAGAGGAATGAGCAGTTCTTC	CSVEIPERGKRNEQFF
NA	TRBV14	TRBJ2-5	NA	TGTGCCAGCAGCCAATTTGAGACCCAGTACTTC	CASSQFETQYF
few	TRBV2	TRBJ1-1	TRBD1	TGTGCCAGCAAACAGGGGTTGAACACTGAAGCTTTCTTT	CASKQGLNTEAFF
NA	TRBV30	TRBJ2-3	NA	TGTGCCTGGAGTGTACGAGGGGGTACGCAGTATTTT	CAWSVRGGTQYF
NA	TRBV5-1	TRBJ1-1	NA	TGCGCCAGCAGCCTTCAAAATATGAACACTGAAGCTTTCTTT	CASSLQNMNTEAFF
NA	TRBV5-1	TRBJ1-3	NA	TGCGCCAGCAGCTTGGCGGGGTATGGAAACACCATATATTTT	CASSLAGYGNTIYF
few	TRBV5-1	TRBJ1-1	NA	TGCGCCAGCAACACAGTTGGGGCGCAGGGTATGAACACTGAAGCTTTCTTT	CASNTVGAQGMNTEAFF
NA	TRBV6-6	TRBJ1-6	NA	TGTGCCAGCAGTTCGGCAGCTAAAAATTCACCCCTCCACTTT	CASSSAAKNSPLHF
NA	TRBV7-2	TRBJ1-4	NA	TGTGCCAGCAGCTTAGGGGGGCAACATAAGGAAAAACTGTTTTTT	CASSLGGQHKEKLFF
NA	TRBV30	TRBJ1-1	NA	TGTGCCTGGAAATTCGCGGGGAGCACTGAAGCTTTCTTT	CAWKFAGSTEAFF
NA	TRBV4-3	TRBJ2-2	TRBD1	TGCGCCAGCAGACCGGGACAGGTATCCACCGGGGAGCTGTTTTTT	CASRPGQVSTGELFF